These 3 T cell receptor beta chains were sequenced from one sample in a study of human T cells and chemical hapten exposure. Time point reported: patch test 1, 2 weeks after DPC sensitization. Treatment defined: therapeutic diphenylcyclopropenone sensitization with weekly scalp DPC. Each CDR3 protein gets one entry after TCRdb re-called the RACE reads with MiXCR. The sample lists fewer than 150,000 distinct CDR3 sequences, about 13% seen once, with 0.92% in the top ten. The sample was whole blood, taken in connection with sensitization to the hapten diphenylcyclopropenone (DPC). The receptors here all came from a man between 18 and 35 years old with alopecia areata. Some clones in this sample may be carry-over from other donors' samples.

The rearrangement links TRBV7-8 to TRBJ1-3; maybe TRBD1 (5 bases). V lost 3 bases and J 2 bases, leaving 14 bases between the germline ends. Germline V gives CDR1 SGHVS, CDR2 FQNEAQ. The CDR3 has 16 amino acids. CDR3 loop: CASSFSREHPGNTIYF. The CDR3 DNA follows: TGTGCCAGCAGCTTCAGCAGGGAACACCCTGGAAACACCATATATTTT.

This clonotype was seen ten or more times. The chain couples TRBV18 to TRBJ2-5; 8 bases are shared with TRBD2. With V trimmed by 2 bases and J by 0 bases, 5 bases remained unmatched. Germline CDR1 is KGHSH and CDR2 is LQKENI. The CDR3 extends over 16 amino acids. Here the CDR3 reads CASSPGTSVNQETQYF. CDR3 coding DNA: TGTGCCAGCTCACCAGGGACTAGTGTAAACCAAGAGACCCAGTACTTC.

The chain combines TRBV7-2 with TRBJ1-2, with D perhaps matching TRBD1 (5 bases). Germline-derived CDR1 and CDR2 are SGHTA and FQGNSA. CDR3 length: 13 residues. V lost 0 bases and J lost 3, with 5 bases in between. The DNA for the CDR3 is TGTGCCAGCAGCTTAGCAGGGGACTATGGCTACACCTTC. Translation: CASSLAGDYGYTF.